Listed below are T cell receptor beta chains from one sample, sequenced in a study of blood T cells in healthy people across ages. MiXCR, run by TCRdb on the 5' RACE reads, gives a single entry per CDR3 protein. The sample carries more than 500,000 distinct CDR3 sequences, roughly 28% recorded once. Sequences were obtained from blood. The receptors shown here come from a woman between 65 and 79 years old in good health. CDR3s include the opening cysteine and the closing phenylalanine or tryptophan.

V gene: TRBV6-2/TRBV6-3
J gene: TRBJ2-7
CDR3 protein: CASSPIVLLPYEQYF

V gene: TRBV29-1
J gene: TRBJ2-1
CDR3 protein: CSVNPGRDEQFF

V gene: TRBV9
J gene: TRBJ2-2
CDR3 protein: CASSVAGQINTGELFF

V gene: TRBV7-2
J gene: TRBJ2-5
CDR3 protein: CASSSSGTVQETQYF

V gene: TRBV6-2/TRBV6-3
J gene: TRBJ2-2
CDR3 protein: CASVSGYTGELFF

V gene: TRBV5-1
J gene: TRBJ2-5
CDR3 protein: CASSLFGHAEETQYF

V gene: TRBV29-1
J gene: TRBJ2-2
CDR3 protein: CSVNTGTSWTGELFF

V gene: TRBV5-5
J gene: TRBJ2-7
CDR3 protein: CASSLVGGYYEQYF

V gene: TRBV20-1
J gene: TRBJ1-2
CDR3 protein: CSARVLGQGNSYGYTF

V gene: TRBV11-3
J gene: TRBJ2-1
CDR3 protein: CASSRDRVGFYNEQFF

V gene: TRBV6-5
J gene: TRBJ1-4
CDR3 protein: CASSYSGDRGQGARKLFF

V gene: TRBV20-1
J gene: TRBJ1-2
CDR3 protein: CSARDGTVYYGYTF

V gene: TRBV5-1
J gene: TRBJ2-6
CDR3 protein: CASSLSGAPGANVLTF

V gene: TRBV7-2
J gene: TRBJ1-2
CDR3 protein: CASSLATASYGYTF

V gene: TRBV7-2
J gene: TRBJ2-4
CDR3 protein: CASSETRTGGRVRNIQYF

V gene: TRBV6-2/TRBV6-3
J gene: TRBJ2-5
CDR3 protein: CASSHSPIASTETQYF

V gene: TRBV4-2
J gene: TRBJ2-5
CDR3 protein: CASSQFLLAQETRYF

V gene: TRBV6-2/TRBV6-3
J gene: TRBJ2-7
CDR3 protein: CASKYGPVTYEQYF

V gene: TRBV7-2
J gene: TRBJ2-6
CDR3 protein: CASSLGGGSSGANVLTF

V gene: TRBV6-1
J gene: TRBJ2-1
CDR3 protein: CASSELTGTGIDEQFF

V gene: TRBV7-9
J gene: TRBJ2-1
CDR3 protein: CASELGLAGDEQFF

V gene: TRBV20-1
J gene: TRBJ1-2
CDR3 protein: CSAGQGIGGYTF

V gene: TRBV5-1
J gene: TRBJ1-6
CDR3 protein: CASQIGTVNSPLHF

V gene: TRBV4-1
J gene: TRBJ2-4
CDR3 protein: CASSQASGQGARNIQYF

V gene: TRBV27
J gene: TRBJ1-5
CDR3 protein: CASALRSNQPQHF

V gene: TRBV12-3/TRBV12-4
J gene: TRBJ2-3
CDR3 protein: CASTRPPTDTQYF

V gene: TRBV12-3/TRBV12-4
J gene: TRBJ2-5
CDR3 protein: CASSFLPGQETQYF

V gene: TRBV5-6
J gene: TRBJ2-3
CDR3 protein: CASLRQVLSTDTQYF

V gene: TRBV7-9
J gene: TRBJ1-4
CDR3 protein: CASTPTGTNEKLFF

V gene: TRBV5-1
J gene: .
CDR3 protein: CASSQSPGSSYEQYF

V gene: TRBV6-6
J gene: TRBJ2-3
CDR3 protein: CASSRDPSQGYTDTQYF

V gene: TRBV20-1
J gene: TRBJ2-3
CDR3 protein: CSAPESLTDTQYF

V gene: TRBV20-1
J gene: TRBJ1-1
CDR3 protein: CSAPGTHEAFF

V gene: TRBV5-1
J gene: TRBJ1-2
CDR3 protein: CASGIGEGAFDYTF

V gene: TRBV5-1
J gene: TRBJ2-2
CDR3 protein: CASSPRPGQSSGELFF

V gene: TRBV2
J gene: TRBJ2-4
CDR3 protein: CASRVGTNQYF

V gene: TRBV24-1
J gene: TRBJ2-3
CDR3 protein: CATSGYGTDTQYF

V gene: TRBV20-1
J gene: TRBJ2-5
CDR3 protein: CSAWNQETQYF

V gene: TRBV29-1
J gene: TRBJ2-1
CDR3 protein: CSVTTGRQPYNEQFF

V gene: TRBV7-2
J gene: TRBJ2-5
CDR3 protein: CASSLTGFSGETQYF

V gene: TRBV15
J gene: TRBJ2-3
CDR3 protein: CATSSSGGYADTQYF